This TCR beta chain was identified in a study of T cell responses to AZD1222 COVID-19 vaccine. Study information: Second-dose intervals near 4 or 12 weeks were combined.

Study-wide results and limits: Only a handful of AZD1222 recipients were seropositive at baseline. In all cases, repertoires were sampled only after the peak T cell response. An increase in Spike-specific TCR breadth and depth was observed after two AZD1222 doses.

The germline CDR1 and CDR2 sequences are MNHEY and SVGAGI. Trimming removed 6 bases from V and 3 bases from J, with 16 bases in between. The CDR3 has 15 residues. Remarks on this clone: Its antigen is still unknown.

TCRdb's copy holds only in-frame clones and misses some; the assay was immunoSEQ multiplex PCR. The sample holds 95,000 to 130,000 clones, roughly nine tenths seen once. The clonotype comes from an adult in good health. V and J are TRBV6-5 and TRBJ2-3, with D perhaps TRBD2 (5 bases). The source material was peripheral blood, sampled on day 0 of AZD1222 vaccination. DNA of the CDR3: TGTGCCAGCAGGGCCGACGCCACTAGGACAGATACGCAGTATTTT. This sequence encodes CASRADATRTDTQYF.